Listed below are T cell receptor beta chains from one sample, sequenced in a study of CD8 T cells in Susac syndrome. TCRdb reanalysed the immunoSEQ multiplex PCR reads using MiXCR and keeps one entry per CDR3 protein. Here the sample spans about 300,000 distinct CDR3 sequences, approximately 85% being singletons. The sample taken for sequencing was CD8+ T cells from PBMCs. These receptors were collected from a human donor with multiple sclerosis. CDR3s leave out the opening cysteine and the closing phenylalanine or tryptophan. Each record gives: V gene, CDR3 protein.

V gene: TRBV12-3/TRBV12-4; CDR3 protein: ASSFSQNQPQH
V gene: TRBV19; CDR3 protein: ASSILTGDQPQH
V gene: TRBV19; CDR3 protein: ASSMSSGGLNNQPQH
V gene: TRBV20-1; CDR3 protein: SSITRGSHYEQY
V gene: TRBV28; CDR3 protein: ASSFPGLAGGTKYEQY
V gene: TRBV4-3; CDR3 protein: ASSLDRLALRGEQY
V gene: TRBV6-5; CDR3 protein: ASSLGPSNQPQH
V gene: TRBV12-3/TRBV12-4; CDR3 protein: ASRSWREGEQY
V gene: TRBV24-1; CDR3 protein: ATSDEGRETQY
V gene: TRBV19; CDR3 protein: ASSLDSIAYGYT
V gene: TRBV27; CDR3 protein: ASRAWETGELF
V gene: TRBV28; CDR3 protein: ASSLINLSGNTIY
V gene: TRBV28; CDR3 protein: ASSSPMRPLPGTPPQETQY
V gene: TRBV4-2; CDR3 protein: ASSQGENSNQPQH
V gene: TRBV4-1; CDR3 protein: ASSPLAETYNEQF
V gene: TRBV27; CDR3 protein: ASSLSSGETQY
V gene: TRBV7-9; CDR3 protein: ASSHPDRSSTDTQY
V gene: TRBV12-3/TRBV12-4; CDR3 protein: ASSLSGAGTEAF
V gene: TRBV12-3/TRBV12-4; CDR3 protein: ASSSPLAGVTTGELF
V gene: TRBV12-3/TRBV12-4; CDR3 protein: ASSPPSRDEQY
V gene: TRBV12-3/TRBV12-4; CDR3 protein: ASSFSRDRGGNYGYT
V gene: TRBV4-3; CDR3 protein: ASSQDSWREGHLLGELF
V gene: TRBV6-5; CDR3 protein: ASSYSGSYYNEQF
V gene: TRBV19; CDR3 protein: ASSIRDRNQPQH
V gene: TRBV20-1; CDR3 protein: SARDSGFSYNEQF
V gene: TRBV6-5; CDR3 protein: ASNSGNEQY
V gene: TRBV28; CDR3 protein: ASSRQGEDTEAF
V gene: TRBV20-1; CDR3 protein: SARDFLAGGKNTGELF
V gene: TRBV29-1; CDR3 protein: SVEGGLAQYNEQF
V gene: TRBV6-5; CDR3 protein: ASSSRTGGDEQF
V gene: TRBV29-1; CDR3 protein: SVAGLNEQY
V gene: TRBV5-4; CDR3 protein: ASSLGGEGNQPQH
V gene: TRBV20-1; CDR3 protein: SARDRGAYSYEQY
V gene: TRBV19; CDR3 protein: ASSLGSNTEAF
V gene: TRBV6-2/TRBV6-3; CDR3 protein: ASSYSSSHEQF
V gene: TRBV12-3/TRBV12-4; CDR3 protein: ASSLQEDYGYT
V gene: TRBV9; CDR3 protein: ASSPRGLRGYNEQF
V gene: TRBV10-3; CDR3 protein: AISVQPSGRAGKL
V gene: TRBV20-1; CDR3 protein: SAGPLAGSWNEQF
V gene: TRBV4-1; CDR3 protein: ASSQGRRGNEQF
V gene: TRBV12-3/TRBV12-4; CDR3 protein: ASSLSRGGGPGNEQF
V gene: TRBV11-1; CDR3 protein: ASSPRTEAF
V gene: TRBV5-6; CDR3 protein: ASSPGAPTYEQY
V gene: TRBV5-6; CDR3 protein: ASIPLGQGDTEAF
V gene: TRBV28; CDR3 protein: ASSLRPLRGEQY
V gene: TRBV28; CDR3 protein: ASSYGLVYNEQF
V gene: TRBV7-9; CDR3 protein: ASRKEGETQY
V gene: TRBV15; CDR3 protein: ATSRERHGYT
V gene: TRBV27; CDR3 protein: ASSLKGGGELF
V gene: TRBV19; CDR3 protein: ASTEGTGLPEAF
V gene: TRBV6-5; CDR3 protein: ASSYRTGTNYGYT
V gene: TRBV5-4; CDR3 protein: ASREKGTAHGYT
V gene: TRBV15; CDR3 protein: ATSRDSGGPEGGYT
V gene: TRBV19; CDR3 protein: ASSMWASVTEQF
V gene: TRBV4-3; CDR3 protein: ASSQGRQGPPYEQY
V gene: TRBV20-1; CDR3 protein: SAPIGGSPYNEQF
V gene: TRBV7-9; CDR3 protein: ASSPRTSGNSDTQY
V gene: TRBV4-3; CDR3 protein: ASSRDRGSNEQF
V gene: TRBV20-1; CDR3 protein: SAWLAGSTDTQY
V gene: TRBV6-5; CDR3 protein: ASSYGGPRGYEQY